One sample yielded the 28 T cell receptor beta chains listed below, sequenced in a study of response to subunit inactivated influenza vaccine. In TCRdb, the RT-PCR reads were re-called with MiXCR into one record per CDR3 protein. The table includes roughly 550,000 distinct CDR3 sequences, roughly 25% detected once. The same specimen was also included in a second study, on T cells expressing NK-cell markers. That source notes: Making the TCR beta cDNA relied on 5'RACE template switching with UMIs.

The material sequenced was CD4+ T cells sorted from PBMCs, taken 12 days after vaccination. Receptors were obtained from a man aged 45-65 years who received an inactivated influenza vaccine.

The V gene is TRBV29-1, the J gene TRBJ2-1, with D perhaps matching TRBD2 (5 bases). V was pared by 2 bases and J by 2 bases, with 16 bases between. CDR1 and CDR2 (germline): SQVTM, ANQGSEA. The CDR3 is 16 amino acids. CDR3 coding DNA: TGCAGCGTTGAAAGGCAAGCGGCCGAAACCTACAATGAGCAGTTCTTC. It codes for CSVERQAAETYNEQFF.

This clonotype appeared a few times. The chain uses TRBV7-2 and TRBJ1-4; D remains ambiguous. CDR3 size: 14 residues. Deletions cut 6 bases from V and 5 bases from J, with 13 bases between. Looked up from germline, CDR1 is SGHTA and CDR2 is FQGNSA. The CDR3 DNA reads TGTGCCAGCAGACCTGGACTGTGGAATGAAAAACTGTTTTTT. It yields the protein CASRPGLWNEKLFF.

The chain couples TRBV20-1 to TRBJ2-1, with D perhaps TRBD1 (8 bases). The CDR3 contains 15 residues. V lost 4 bases and J lost 8, with 21 bases in between. Germline V gene lookup returns CDR1 DFQATT and CDR2 SNEGSKA (reference sequence). CDR3 coding DNA: TGCAGTGCTATATGGGGGGGCAGGGGGCTGGATGAGCAGTTCTTC. This sequence encodes CSAIWGGRGLDEQFF.

This clonotype was picked up many times. This chain connects TRBV18 to TRBJ2-1; D unresolved. The CDR3 consists of 13 residues. The V end lost 8 bases, the J end lost 1 base, and 9 bases lay between the germline ends. The germline V gene encodes CDR1 KGHSH and CDR2 LQKENI. The CDR3 nucleotides are TGTGCCAGCAGCCCCCGGTCCTACAATGAGCAGTTCTTC. This codes for CASSPRSYNEQFF.

This clonotype turned up a few times. This chain links TRBV20-1 with TRBJ2-7, with 13 positions matching TRBD2. V lost 0 bases, J lost 7 bases, and 6 bases stayed unmatched. The CDR3 is 15 amino acids. Germline assignment: CDR1 DFQATT and CDR2 SNEGSKA (reference sequence). CDR3 protein: CSARDQLAGGGEQYF. The CDR3 DNA sequence: TGCAGTGCTAGAGACCAACTAGCGGGAGGGGGAGAGCAGTACTTC.

The V gene is TRBV11-1, the J gene TRBJ2-1, with TRBD2 matching over 11 bases. The V and J ends lost 5 bases and 4 bases, in that order; junction bases with no gene match: 13. Germline V lookup: CDR1 SGHAT, CDR2 FQDESV (reference sequence). The CDR3 is made up of 18 amino acids. CDR3 loop: CASSEIAGGPGMYNEQFF. For the CDR3, the DNA is TGTGCCAGCAGCGAGATAGCGGGAGGGCCGGGAATGTACAATGAGCAGTTCTTC.

The rearrangement links TRBV12-3 or TRBV12-4 to TRBJ1-2; 8 nucleotides align to TRBD1. Trimming removed 4 bases from V and 5 bases from J; junction bases left unmatched: 3. The CDR3 is 13 amino acids. The CDR3 is CASSSYRGYGYTF. The DNA for the CDR3 is TGTGCCAGCAGTTCTTACAGGGGGTATGGCTACACCTTC.

The chain joins TRBV20-1 to TRBJ1-1; 7 bases align to TRBD1. V lost 7 bases, J lost 1 base, and 3 bases stayed unmatched. Germline V CDR1 and CDR2: DFQATT, SNEGSKA (reference sequence). The CDR3 runs 12 residues. The CDR3 DNA reads as TGCAGTGGCAGGACAGGGAACACTGAAGCTTTCTTT. Its translation is CSGRTGNTEAFF.

This clonotype was recorded a few times. V and J are TRBV5-1 and TRBJ1-2; perhaps TRBD1 as D (6 bases). V was clipped by 10 bases and J by 4 bases, with 23 bases between them. The CDR3 extends over 15 amino acids. Germline lookup yields CDR1 SGHRS and CDR2 YFSETQ. CDR3: CALEGGPPPLYGYTF. CDR3 sequence (DNA): TGCGCCTTAGAGGGGGGCCCCCCCCCTCTCTATGGCTACACCTTC. Using reference TRBV5-1 and TRBJ1-2 for the parts outside the CDR3, the full variable domain is KAGVTQTPRYLIKTRGQQVTLSCSPISGHRSVSWYQQTPGQGLQFLFEYFSETQRNKGNFPGRFSGRQFSNSRSEMNVSTLELGDSALYLCALEGGPPPLYGYTFGSGTRLTVV.

This clonotype was counted only a few times. The chain joins TRBV20-1 to TRBJ2-7, with TRBD1 matching over 9 bases. The CDR3 sequence is 14 residues long. The V segment lost 4 bases and the J segment 7 bases; nucleotides outside the gene matches: 11. Germline V gene sequence: CDR1 DFQATT, CDR2 SNEGSKA (reference sequence). CDR3 sequence: CSAIRQGVRYEQYF. The CDR3, as DNA: TGCAGTGCTATTAGACAGGGGGTCCGTTATGAGCAGTACTTC.

CDR3 DNA: TGTGCCAGCAGCGATCCGGGACTAGCGGGTAATGAGCAGTTCTTC. It specifies CASSDPGLAGNEQFF. The rearrangement uses TRBV7-8 and TRBJ2-1, with 12 bases fitting TRBD2. Trimming at V came to 5 bases and at J to 7 bases, leaving 6 bases not matched to a gene. The length of the CDR3 is 15 residues. Germline assignment: CDR1 SGHVS and CDR2 FQNEAQ.

The chain is built from TRBV5-6 and TRBJ2-7; perhaps TRBD1 as D (6 bases). Trimming took off 3 bases at V and 2 bases at J, with 12 bases between the two ends. Germline loops: CDR1 SGHDT, CDR2 YYEEEE. The CDR3 is 14 amino acids. The CDR3 reads CASSSTQGTYEQYF. CDR3 in DNA: TGTGCCAGCAGCTCGACACAGGGAACCTACGAGCAGTACTTC.

On this clonotype: It may be a read error: a sequence one base away is much more abundant. The rearrangement joins TRBV11-2 to TRBJ2-2; no definite D call. CDR1 SGHAT and CDR2 FQNNGV come from the germline V gene. The CDR3 totals 12 residues. Trimming cost V 5 bases and J 7 bases, with 8 bases left between them. The CDR3 sequence: CASSPSIGELFF. The CDR3, as DNA: TGTGCCAGCAGCCCAAGCATCGGGGAGCTGTTTTTT.

The rearrangement uses TRBV3-1 and TRBJ2-3; D uncertain. Germline CDR1 is LGHDT and CDR2 is YNNKEL (reference sequence). The length of the CDR3 is 12 residues. Trimming shortened V by 0 bases and J by 9 bases, and 7 bases separated the two germline ends. CDR3 sequence reads: CASSQDRATQYF. The CDR3 DNA sequence: TGTGCCAGCAGCCAAGATAGGGCCACGCAGTATTTT.

This sequence joins TRBV28 and TRBJ2-2; 7 bases are a match to TRBD2. CDR3 length: 14 residues. J was trimmed by 6 bases and V by 7 bases; bases with no gene match: 8. Germline CDR1 reads MDHEN; CDR2 reads SYDVKM. CDR3 sequence: CASNLPRGAGELFF. The CDR3 nucleotides read TGTGCCAGCAACCTCCCCCGGGGGGCCGGGGAGCTGTTTTTT.

Only a few counts were recorded for this clonotype. Written as DNA, the CDR3 is TGTGCCAGCAGCTTAGTCCCCGACCGGGGGTGGAATGAGCAGTTCTTC. Translation: CASSLVPDRGWNEQFF. The V and J genes are TRBV7-8 and TRBJ2-1; maybe TRBD2 (6 bases). V was trimmed by 1 base and J by 7 bases, leaving 17 bases between them. The CDR3 consists of 16 residues. From germline, CDR1 is SGHVS and CDR2 FQNEAQ.

The chain employs TRBV5-1 and TRBJ2-1, with 10 bases matching TRBD2. Per the germline V gene, CDR1 is SGHRS and CDR2 is YFSETQ. The CDR3 is 14 amino acids. The ends lost 5 bases at V and 10 bases at J; junction bases unmatched: 9. The chain's CDR3 is CASSSASGRVEQFF. The CDR3 DNA sequence: TGCGCCAGCAGTTCAGCGAGCGGGAGGGTCGAGCAGTTCTTC.

The rearrangement joins TRBV5-1 to TRBJ1-1; D gene uncertain. CDR1 and CDR2 (germline): SGHRS, YFSETQ. The CDR3 sequence is 13 residues long. V shed 2 bases and J shed 3 bases, with 8 bases lying between them. Here the CDR3 DNA reads TGCGCCAGCAGCTTCATTGGGGACACTGAAGCTTTCTTT. Translating it yields CASSFIGDTEAFF.

V gene TRBV5-5 combines with J gene TRBJ2-7; no firm D call. The CDR3 spans 14 residues. Trimming removed 0 bases from V and 3 bases from J, with 10 bases in between. The V gene's germline CDR1 is SGHKS and CDR2 YYEKEE (reference sequence). The CDR3 region has the DNA TGTGCCAGCAGCTTGGTAATCAGCAACTACGAGCAGTACTTC. Translation gives CASSLVISNYEQYF.

This clonotype was seen a few times. This chain uses TRBV28 with TRBJ2-1, with 15 nucleotides matching TRBD2. This CDR3 region has 18 residues. V gave up 5 bases and J gave up 5 bases; unmatched junction bases: 10. Germline V gives CDR1 MDHEN, CDR2 SYDVKM. The CDR3 DNA reads TGTGCCAGCAGTCCCCGGACTAGCGGGAGGGCAAGGAACAATGAGCAGTTCTTC. Residues: CASSPRTSGRARNNEQFF.

This clonotype was recorded a few times. This chain joins TRBV12-3 or TRBV12-4 and TRBJ2-5, with a tentative D call TRBD2 (7 bases). CDR3 length: 16 residues. Trimming removed 5 bases from V and 4 bases from J, with 20 bases in between. CDR3 loop: CASSPWGRGRRETQYF. The CDR3 DNA sequence: TGTGCCAGCAGTCCCTGGGGGCGGGGGCGCCGAGAGACCCAGTACTTC.

The V gene is TRBV4-1, the J gene TRBJ2-2; no clear D gene. The germline V gene has CDR1 MGHRA and CDR2 YSYEKL. V was trimmed by 0 bases and J by 10 bases, leaving 15 bases between them. The CDR3 covers 15 residues. The CDR3, as DNA: TGCGCCAGCAGCCAAGATCAAGTCGACCGTATGGAGCTGTTTTTT. It specifies CASSQDQVDRMELFF.

The rearrangement uses TRBV28 and TRBJ2-7; D unclear. CDR3 length: 11 residues. Between the trimmed V and J ends, which lost 2 bases and 5 bases, there was a span of 4 bases. The germline gives CDR1 MDHEN, CDR2 SYDVKM. CDR3 coding DNA: TGTGCCAGCAGTTTAATCCACGAGCAGTACTTC. It yields the protein CASSLIHEQYF. Filled out from reference TRBV28 and TRBJ2-7, the complete variable domain reads DVKVTQSSRYLVKRTGEKVFLECVQDMDHENMFWYRQDPGLGLRLIYFSYDVKMKEKGDIPEGYSVSREKKERFSLILESASTNQTSMYLCASSLIHEQYFGPGTRLTVT.

The chain links TRBV7-2 to TRBJ2-5; D is possibly TRBD2 (5 bases). This CDR3 has 13 residues. Trimming removed 5 bases from V and 5 bases from J, with 12 bases in between. CDR1 SGHTA and CDR2 FQGNSA come from the germline V gene. CDR3 protein: CASSRQGSETQYF. The CDR3 DNA reads as TGTGCCAGCAGCAGACAAGGGAGTGAGACCCAGTACTTC.

This clonotype was counted a few times. The rearrangement uses TRBV18 and TRBJ2-3; 10 bases line up with TRBD2. The CDR3 is made up of 16 amino acids. The V segment lost 0 bases and the J segment 4 bases; nucleotides outside the gene matches: 4. Germline values: CDR1 KGHSH, CDR2 LQKENI. DNA of the CDR3: TGTGCCAGCTCACCACCGGGACTAGCGAGTGCAGATACGCAGTATTTT. Translating it yields CASSPPGLASADTQYF.

V usage is TRBV18 and J usage is TRBJ1-6; 9 bases are shared with TRBD1. The V and J ends lost 5 bases and 10 bases, in that order; junction bases with no gene match: 6. This CDR3 spans 14 amino acids. CDR1 is KGHSH and CDR2 is LQKENI in the germline V gene. The CDR3 region is CASSAGQGSSPLHF. The DNA for the CDR3 is TGTGCCAGCTCAGCCGGACAGGGGTCGTCACCCCTCCACTTT.

The chain joins TRBV11-2 to TRBJ2-7, with 8 bases matching TRBD1. Trimming at V came to 1 base and at J to 3 bases, leaving 5 bases not matched to a gene. The germline V gene has CDR1 SGHAT and CDR2 FQNNGV. CDR3 length: 15 amino acids. Here the CDR3 reads CASSLGGQDFYEQYF. The CDR3 DNA follows: TGTGCCAGCAGCTTAGGGGGACAGGACTTCTACGAGCAGTACTTC.

This clonotype was picked up a small number of times. The chain employs TRBV6-2 or TRBV6-3 and TRBJ1-5; 9 nucleotides align to TRBD1. The V gene's germline CDR1 is MNHEY and CDR2 SVGEGT. Unmatched junction bases numbered 7, after V lost 5 bases and J lost 5 bases. The length of the CDR3 is 15 residues. The CDR3 DNA is TGTGCCAGCAGTCCCTGGACAGGGGAGGATCAGCCCCAGCATTTT. It specifies CASSPWTGEDQPQHF.